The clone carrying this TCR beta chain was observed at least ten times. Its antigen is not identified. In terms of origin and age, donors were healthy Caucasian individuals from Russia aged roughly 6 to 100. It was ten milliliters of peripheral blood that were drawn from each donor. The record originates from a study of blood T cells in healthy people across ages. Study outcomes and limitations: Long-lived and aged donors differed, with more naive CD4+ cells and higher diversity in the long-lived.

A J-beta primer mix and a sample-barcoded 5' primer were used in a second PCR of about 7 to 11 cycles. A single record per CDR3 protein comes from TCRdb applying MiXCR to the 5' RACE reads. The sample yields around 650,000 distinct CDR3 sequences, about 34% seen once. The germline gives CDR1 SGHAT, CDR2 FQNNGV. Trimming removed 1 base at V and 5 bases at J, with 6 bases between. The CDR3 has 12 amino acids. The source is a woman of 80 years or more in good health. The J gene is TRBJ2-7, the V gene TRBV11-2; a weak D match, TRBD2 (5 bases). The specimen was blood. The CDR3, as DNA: TGTGCCAGCAGCTTAGCCGGGGACGAGCAGTACTTC. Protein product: CASSLAGDEQYF.